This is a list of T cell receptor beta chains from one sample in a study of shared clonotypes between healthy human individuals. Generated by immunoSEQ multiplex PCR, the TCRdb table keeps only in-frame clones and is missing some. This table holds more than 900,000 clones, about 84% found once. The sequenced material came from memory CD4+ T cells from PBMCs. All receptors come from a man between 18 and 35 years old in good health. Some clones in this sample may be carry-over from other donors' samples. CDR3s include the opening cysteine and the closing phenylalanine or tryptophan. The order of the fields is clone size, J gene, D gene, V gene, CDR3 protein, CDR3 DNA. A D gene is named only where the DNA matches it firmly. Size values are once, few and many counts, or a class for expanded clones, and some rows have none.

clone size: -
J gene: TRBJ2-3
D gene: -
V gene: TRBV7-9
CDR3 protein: CASSLLPDTQYF
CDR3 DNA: TGTGCCAGCAGCTTACTGCCAGATACGCAGTATTTT

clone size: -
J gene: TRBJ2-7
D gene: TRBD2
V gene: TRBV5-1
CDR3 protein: CASSLRVAGLSYEQYF
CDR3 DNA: TGCGCCAGCAGCCTGCGGGTAGCGGGACTCTCCTACGAGCAGTACTTC

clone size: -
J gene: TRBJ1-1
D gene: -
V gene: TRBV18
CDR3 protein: CASSQGPGWNTEAFF
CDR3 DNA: TGTGCCAGCTCCCAAGGTCCCGGGTGGAACACTGAAGCTTTCTTT

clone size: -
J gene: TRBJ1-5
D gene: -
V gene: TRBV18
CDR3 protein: CASSPLARGSGQPQHF
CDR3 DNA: TGTGCCAGCTCACCGCTTGCCAGGGGATCCGGTCAGCCCCAGCATTTT

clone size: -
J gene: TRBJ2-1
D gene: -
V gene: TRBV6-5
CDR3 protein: CASSYGDSHNEQFF
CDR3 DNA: TGTGCCAGCAGTTACGGAGATTCACACAATGAGCAGTTCTTC

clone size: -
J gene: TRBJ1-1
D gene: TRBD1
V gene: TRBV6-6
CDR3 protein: CASSPGTGYTEAFF
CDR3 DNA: TGTGCCAGCAGCCCCGGGACAGGGTACACTGAAGCTTTCTTT

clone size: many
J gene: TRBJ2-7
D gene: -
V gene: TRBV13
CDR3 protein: CASSSQKYEQYF
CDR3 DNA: TGTGCCAGCAGCTCCCAAAAGTACGAGCAGTACTTC

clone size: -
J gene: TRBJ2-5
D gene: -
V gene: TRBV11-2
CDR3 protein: CASSLGQATETQYF
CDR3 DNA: TGTGCCAGCAGCTTAGGCCAGGCGACGGAGACCCAGTACTTC

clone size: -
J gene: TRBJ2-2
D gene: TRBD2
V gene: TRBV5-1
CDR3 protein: CAGKWEGPSNTGELFF
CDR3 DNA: TGCGCCGGCAAGTGGGAGGGACCGTCGAACACCGGGGAGCTGTTTTTT

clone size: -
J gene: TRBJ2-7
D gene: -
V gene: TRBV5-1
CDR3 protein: CASSLEGGSSYEQYF
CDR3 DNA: TGCGCCAGCAGCTTGGAGGGGGGGAGCTCCTACGAGCAGTACTTC

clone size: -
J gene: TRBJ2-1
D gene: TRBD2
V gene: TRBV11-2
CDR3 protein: CASSLVLLAGGSHEQFF
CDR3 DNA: TGTGCCAGCAGCTTAGTCCTCCTAGCGGGAGGATCCCATGAGCAGTTCTTC

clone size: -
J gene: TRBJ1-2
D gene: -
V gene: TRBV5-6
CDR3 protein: CASSLVGPNYGYTF
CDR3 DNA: TGTGCCAGCAGCTTGGTTGGGCCGAACTATGGCTACACCTTC

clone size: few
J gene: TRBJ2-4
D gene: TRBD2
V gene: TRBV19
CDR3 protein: CASSGVGPGTSGSLAKNIQYF
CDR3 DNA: TGTGCCAGTAGCGGGGTGGGCCCCGGGACTAGCGGGTCATTGGCCAAAAACATTCAGTACTTC

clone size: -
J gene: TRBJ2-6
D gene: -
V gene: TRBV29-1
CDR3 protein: CSAASSGANVLTF
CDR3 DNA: TGCAGCGCCGCTAGCTCTGGGGCCAACGTCCTGACTTTC

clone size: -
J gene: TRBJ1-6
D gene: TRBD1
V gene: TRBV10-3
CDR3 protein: CAITPGGNSPLHF
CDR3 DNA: TGTGCCATCACCCCAGGGGGTAATTCACCCCTCCACTTT

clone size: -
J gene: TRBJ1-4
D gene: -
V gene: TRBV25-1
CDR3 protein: CASSRETNEKLFF
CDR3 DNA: TGTGCCAGCAGTCGGGAAACTAATGAAAAACTGTTTTTT

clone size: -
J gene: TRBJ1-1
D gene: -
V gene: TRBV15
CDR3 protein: CATSSRGGDTEAFF
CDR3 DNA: TGTGCCACCAGCAGCAGGGGAGGGGACACTGAAGCTTTCTTT

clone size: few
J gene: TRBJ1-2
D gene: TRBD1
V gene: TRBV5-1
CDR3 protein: CASSLVPRAGGNGYTF
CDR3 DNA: TGCGCCAGCAGCTTGGTTCCCCGGGCAGGGGGCAATGGCTACACCTTC

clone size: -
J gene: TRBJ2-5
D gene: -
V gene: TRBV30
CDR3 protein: CAWRAEETQYF
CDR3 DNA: TGTGCCTGGAGGGCCGAAGAGACCCAGTACTTC

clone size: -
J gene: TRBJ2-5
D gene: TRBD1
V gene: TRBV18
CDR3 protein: CASSPGQGRETQYF
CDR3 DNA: TGTGCCAGCTCACCAGGACAGGGGCGGGAGACCCAGTACTTC

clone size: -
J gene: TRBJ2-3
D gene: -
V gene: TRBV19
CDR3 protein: CASRIRHSTDTQYF
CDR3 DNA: TGTGCCAGTAGGATTCGACATAGCACAGATACGCAGTATTTT

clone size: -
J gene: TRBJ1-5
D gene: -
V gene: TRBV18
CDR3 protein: CASSPGGGQPQHF
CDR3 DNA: TGTGCCAGCTCACCGGGAGGGGGTCAGCCCCAGCATTTT

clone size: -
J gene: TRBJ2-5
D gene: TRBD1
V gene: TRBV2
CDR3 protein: CASSDRAAQYF
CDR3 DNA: TGTGCCAGCAGCGACAGGGCGGCCCAGTACTTC

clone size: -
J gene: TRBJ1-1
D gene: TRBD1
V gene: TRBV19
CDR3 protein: CASSIGRDRSEAFF
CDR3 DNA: TGTGCCAGTAGTATAGGCAGGGACAGGAGCGAAGCTTTCTTT

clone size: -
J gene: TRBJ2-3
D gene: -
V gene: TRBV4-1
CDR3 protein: CASSQPSTDTQYF
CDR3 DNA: TGCGCCAGCAGCCAACCGTCCACAGATACGCAGTATTTT

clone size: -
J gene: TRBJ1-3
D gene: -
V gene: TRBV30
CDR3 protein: CAWRSQGTGNTIYF
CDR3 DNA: TGTGCCTGGAGGTCGCAGGGGACTGGAAACACCATATATTTT

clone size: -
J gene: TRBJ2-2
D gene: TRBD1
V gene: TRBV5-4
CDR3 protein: CASSLQGDNPGELFF
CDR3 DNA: TGTGCCAGCAGCTTACAGGGGGACAACCCCGGGGAGCTGTTTTTT